Presented here are 8 T cell receptor beta chains from one specimen sequenced in a study of spatial heterogeneity in lung cancer. One entry per CDR3 protein, called by TCRdb with MiXCR from the 5' RACE reads. The table shows more than 35,000 distinct CDR3 sequences, with approximately 5.2% occurring only once. Stated time point: sample taken at primary tumor resection. TCRs were sequenced from unsorted whole RNA of tumor, nontumor lung or PBMC. This sample comprised PBMCs, obtained at surgery. The receptors derive from a female donor with early-stage non-small cell lung cancer.

This clonotype appeared many times. The chain carries TRBV6-6 and TRBJ1-2; D not resolved. Germline CDR1 is MNHNY and CDR2 is SVGAGI (reference sequence). The CDR3 totals 13 residues. Trimming left V 5 bases short and J 5 bases short, with 12 bases between. The CDR3 is CASSDPRNYGYTF. The CDR3, as DNA: TGTGCCAGCAGTGACCCTAGGAATTATGGCTACACCTTC.

The sample holds many counts of this clonotype. The chain employs TRBV5-1 and TRBJ1-4, with 8 bases matching TRBD1. The CDR3 spans 13 residues. Looked up from germline, CDR1 is SGHRS and CDR2 is YFSETQ. Trimming at V came to 0 bases and at J to 14 bases, leaving 6 bases not matched to a gene. In DNA form, the CDR3 reads TGCGCCAGCAGCTTGGGGACAGGGCGGGACCTGTTTTTT. This sequence encodes CASSLGTGRDLFF.

This clonotype was seen many times. The V and J genes are TRBV30 and TRBJ1-1; the match to TRBD1 covers 9 bases. The germline V gene encodes CDR1 GTSNPN and CDR2 SVGIG (reference sequence). The CDR3 extends over 15 amino acids. V trimming: 2 bases; J trimming: 5 bases; junction bases outside the gene matches: 9. DNA for the CDR3: TGTGCCTGGAGTATTACGGACAGGGGAAGGACTGAAGCTTTCTTT. Its protein product is CAWSITDRGRTEAFF.

Ten or more counts support this clonotype. J is TRBJ1-6 and V is TRBV6-2 or TRBV6-3; D is unclear. The CDR3 spans 19 residues. Germline lookup yields CDR1 MNHEY and CDR2 SVGEGT. Trimming took 0 bases from V and 7 from J, leaving 22 bases between them. CDR3 protein: CASSYSLGSLGLSNSPLHF. The CDR3 DNA reads TGTGCCAGCAGTTACTCCCTCGGATCGTTAGGCCTTTCAAATTCACCCCTCCACTTT.

This clonotype was observed a handful of times. This chain connects TRBV5-1 to TRBJ1-3; D not resolved. Trimming stripped 4 bases from V and 0 bases from J, with 14 bases between. The CDR3 is 16 amino acids. Germline V gives CDR1 SGHRS, CDR2 YFSETQ. CDR3 sequence (DNA): TGCGCCAGCAGCCTCGGGGAACAGTACTCTGGAAACACCATATATTTT. It encodes CASSLGEQYSGNTIYF.

This clonotype showed up many times. The chain links TRBV11-1 to TRBJ1-2; the D gene is possibly TRBD1 (5 bases). Germline V gene sequence: CDR1 SGHAT, CDR2 FQDESV (reference sequence). The length of the CDR3 is 14 residues. Trimming took off 1 base at V and 5 bases at J, with 11 bases between the two ends. The CDR3 spells CASSLVARDYGYTF. The CDR3 nucleotides read TGTGCCAGCAGCTTAGTAGCCAGGGATTATGGCTACACCTTC.

This clonotype has only a few counts. This chain connects TRBV4-1 to TRBJ2-1; 10 bases are shared with TRBD2. After removal of 4 bases from V and 6 bases from J, the junction contained 12 bases not matched to a gene. The CDR3 consists of 17 residues. CDR1 and CDR2 (germline): MGHRA, YSYEKL. This CDR3 reads CASSRVLPGLALNEQFF. The CDR3 DNA follows: TGCGCCAGCAGCCGCGTACTCCCGGGACTAGCGCTCAATGAGCAGTTCTTC.

The chain employs TRBV6-5 and TRBJ2-5, with a possible D match to TRBD1 (6 bases). This CDR3 comprises 13 residues. V dropped 3 bases and J dropped 5 bases, with 10 bases sitting between them. Per germline, CDR1 MNHEY and CDR2 SVGAGI. The CDR3 is CASSYPGVETQYF. CDR3 sequence (DNA): TGTGCCAGCAGTTATCCAGGGGTCGAGACCCAGTACTTC.